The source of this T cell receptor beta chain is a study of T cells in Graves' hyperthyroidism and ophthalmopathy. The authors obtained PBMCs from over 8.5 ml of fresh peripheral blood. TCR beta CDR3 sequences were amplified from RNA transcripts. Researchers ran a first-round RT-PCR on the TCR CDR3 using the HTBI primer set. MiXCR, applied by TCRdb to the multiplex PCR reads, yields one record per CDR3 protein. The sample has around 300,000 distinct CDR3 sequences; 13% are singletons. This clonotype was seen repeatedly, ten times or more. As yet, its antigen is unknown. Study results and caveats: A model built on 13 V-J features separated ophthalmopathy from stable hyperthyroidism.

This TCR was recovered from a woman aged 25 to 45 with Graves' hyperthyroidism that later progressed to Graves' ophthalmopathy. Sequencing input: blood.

The CDR3: CASRADPGRKSYEQYF. CDR3 coding DNA: TGTGCCAGCAGAGCGGACCCGGGACGAAAATCCTACGAGCAGTACTTC. The V and J genes are TRBV27 and TRBJ2-7, with D perhaps TRBD1 or TRBD2 (5 bases each). There are 16 residues in the CDR3. V dropped 6 bases and J dropped 1 base, with 19 bases sitting between them. In germline, CDR1 is MNHEY, CDR2 SMNVEV (reference sequence).